This T cell receptor (beta chain) was captured by sequencing in a study of synovial regulatory T cells in juvenile arthritis. Study details: More than 5 patients were on methotrexate and a few were untreated. Findings and caveats of the study: iaTreg TCR repertoires were largely private across patients and partially overlapped synovial Teff and blood CPL. iaTreg cells shared more CDR3 sequences with synovial Tregs than other blood Tregs did. Inflammation-associated Treg cells in blood had less TCR diversity than the remaining blood Treg cells.

This CDR3 region has 14 residues. The protein alone is recorded here. Germline V gene data show CDR1 as SGHRS and CDR2 as YFSETQ. To note about this clone: No antigen is known for it.

Sequencing used immunoSEQ multiplex PCR; TCRdb keeps in-frame clones, though not all of them. The repertoire table contains approximately 9,500 clones. Sequenced sample: Treg cells from blood. Subset: remaining (HLA-DR-negative) circulating blood Treg cells. This clonotype originated in a donor younger than 30 with juvenile idiopathic arthritis. The rearrangement links TRBV5-1 to TRBJ2-5. The CDR3: CASSLFADEETQYF.